This TCR beta chain originates from a study of early T cells in non-severe SARS-CoV-2 infection. Each cDNA molecule carried a unique molecular identifier. One entry per CDR3 protein results from TCRdb running MiXCR on the 5' RACE reads. The table has about 110,000 distinct CDR3 sequences, roughly 12% seen once. V was clipped by 6 bases and J by 4 bases; unmatched bases: 6. This CDR3 comprises 15 residues. The sequence derives from an adult who was a healthcare worker with PCR-confirmed SARS-CoV-2 infection or an uninfected control (not recorded which). The chain couples TRBV12-3 or TRBV12-4 to TRBJ2-5, with 12 bases identical to TRBD2. Sequencing was performed on whole blood, taken at baseline. The CDR3, as DNA: TGTGCCAGCAGCCTCGGACTAGCGGGAAGAGAGACCCAGTACTTC. This codes for CASSLGLAGRETQYF.